The present TCR beta chain was sequenced within a study of blood T cell repertoires in COVID-19. Study-wide background: Material from acute and convalescent COVID-19 was sourced from the United States, Italy and Spain.

Trimming left V 4 bases short and J 3 bases short, with 4 bases between. The CDR3 spans 11 residues. Method: immunoSEQ multiplex PCR; TCRdb's copy keeps in-frame clones and lacks some. This sample has around 130,000 clones, with approximately 80% found just once. Sequenced input: peripheral blood. The genes are TRBV12-3 or TRBV12-4 and TRBJ2-7; no firm D call. The receptor's source is a man between 70 and 80 years old with acute or convalescent COVID-19. The CDR3 DNA reads TGTGCCAGCAGTTCCCTCTACGAGCAGTACTTC. Protein: CASSSLYEQYF.